The 30 T cell receptor beta chains below come from one sample, sequenced in a study of blood T cell repertoires in COVID-19. Using immunoSEQ multiplex PCR, the repertoire was profiled, and TCRdb retains in-frame clones only, with some absent. The repertoire holds some 300,000 clones, roughly 90% seen once, with over 10% in the top ten. The sequenced sample was peripheral blood. The receptors were gathered from a woman in her 70s with COVID-19, enrolled during active disease.

The CDR3 here is CSVGGDYNEQFF. CDR3 DNA: TGCAGCGTGGGGGGAGACTACAATGAGCAGTTCTTC. The J gene is TRBJ2-1, the V gene TRBV29-1, with D possibly matching TRBD2 (6 bases). There are 12 residues in the CDR3. Per germline, CDR1 SQVTM and CDR2 ANQGSEA. Deletions cut 6 bases from V and 3 bases from J, with 9 bases between.

V gene TRBV20-1 combines with J gene TRBJ1-1; tentatively, D is TRBD1 (5 bases). In germline, CDR1 is DFQATT, CDR2 SNEGSKA (reference sequence). The CDR3 has 12 amino acids. V was pared by 3 bases and J by 6 bases, with 11 bases between. CDR3 sequence: CSASNWGAEAFF. The DNA of the CDR3 is TGCAGTGCTAGTAATTGGGGGGCTGAAGCTTTCTTT.

CDR3 in DNA: TGCGCCAGCAGTCCAAGGGGGGGAATCAATCAGCCCCAGCATTTT. It codes for CASSPRGGINQPQHF. V usage is TRBV10-2 and J usage is TRBJ1-5, with D possibly TRBD1 on 6 matching bases. CDR3 length: 15 amino acids. Germline-derived CDR1 and CDR2 are WSHSY and SAAADI. V lost 5 bases and J lost 3, with 14 bases in between.

The CDR3, as DNA: TGTGCCAGCAGCTGGGGACAGAACACTGAAGCTTTCTTT. This sequence encodes CASSWGQNTEAFF. V is TRBV5-8 and J is TRBJ1-1; possible D gene TRBD1, 6 bases. Per germline, CDR1 SGHTS and CDR2 YDEGEE. This CDR3 region has 13 residues. V lost 3 bases, J lost 1 base, and 7 bases lay in between.

This chain connects TRBV7-2 to TRBJ2-3, with 7 bases matching TRBD1. V shed 8 bases and J 0 bases; nucleotides not matched to a gene: 5. CDR3 length: 14 residues. From germline, CDR1 is SGHTA and CDR2 FQGNSA. CDR3 in DNA: TGTGCCAGCCTGCCGGGACAGAGCACAGATACGCAGTATTTT. Protein sequence: CASLPGQSTDTQYF.

The gene calls are TRBV4-1 and TRBJ1-1, with D maybe TRBD1 (6 bases). Germline CDR1 and CDR2: MGHRA and YSYEKL. Trimming removed 0 bases at V and 9 bases at J, with 26 bases between. This CDR3 region has 18 residues. The CDR3 reads CASSQDTKKTAGEVKAFF. CDR3 coding DNA: TGCGCCAGCAGCCAAGATACAAAGAAGACGGCAGGGGAAGTGAAAGCTTTCTTT.

The chain employs TRBV11-2 and TRBJ1-2; the D gene is possibly TRBD1 (6 bases). The germline CDR1 and CDR2 sequences are SGHAT and FQNNGV. The CDR3 runs 15 residues. Deletions cut 4 bases from V and 4 bases from J, with 16 bases between. CDR3 loop: CASSSLRDTSYGYTF. CDR3 sequence (DNA): TGTGCCAGCAGCTCCCTGAGGGACACCTCCTATGGCTACACCTTC. Full variable domain (remainder filled in from reference TRBV11-2 and TRBJ1-2): EAGVAQSPRYKIIEKRQSVAFWCNPISGHATLYWYQQILGQGPKLLIQFQNNGVVDDSQLPKDRFSAERLKGVDSTLKIQPAKLEDSAVYLCASSSLRDTSYGYTFGSGTRLTVV.

J is TRBJ2-7 and V is TRBV19; a possible D gene is TRBD2 (5 bases). Per germline, CDR1 LNHDA and CDR2 SQIVND (reference sequence). Trimming removed 1 base from V and 3 bases from J, with 7 bases in between. The CDR3 runs 13 residues. The CDR3, as DNA: TGTGCCAGTAGTATAGCTGCGGGCTACGAGCAGTACTTC. Its protein product is CASSIAAGYEQYF.

The rearrangement links TRBV5-4 to TRBJ2-2; D is unresolved. Germline CDR1 is SGHNT and CDR2 is YYREEE (reference sequence). V lost 4 bases and J 1 base, leaving 14 bases between the germline ends. This CDR3 comprises 16 residues. As DNA, the CDR3 is TGTGCCAGCAGCCCCGGCCCTCTAGGGAACACCGGGGAGCTGTTTTTT. Protein product: CASSPGPLGNTGELFF.

Only a few counts were recorded for this clone. J is TRBJ2-1 and V is TRBV5-4; D is undetermined. Germline-derived CDR1 and CDR2 are SGHNT and YYREEE (reference sequence). With 1 base removed from V and 3 bases from J, the gap between germline ends came to 11 bases. CDR3 size: 15 residues. CDR3: CASSLRSSYYNEQFF. The DNA of the CDR3 is TGTGCCAGCAGCTTGCGGTCATCCTACTACAATGAGCAGTTCTTC.

The chain recombines TRBV4-1 with TRBJ1-6; D ambiguous. Trimming cost V 0 bases and J 10 bases, with 7 bases left between them. This CDR3 is built from 13 residues. CDR1 and CDR2 (germline): MGHRA, YSYEKL. CDR3 nucleotides: TGCGCCAGCAGCCAAGATAATCGGTCACCCCTCCACTTT. Protein: CASSQDNRSPLHF.

In its sample, this clone was seen a few times. This sequence joins TRBV7-2 and TRBJ2-1, with D possibly matching TRBD2 (6 bases). Germline V gene sequence: CDR1 SGHTA, CDR2 FQGNSA. V lost 1 base to trimming and J lost 5 bases, with 6 bases between them. The CDR3 has 13 amino acids. CDR3 loop: CASSLGRDNEQFF. CDR3 nucleotide sequence: TGTGCCAGCAGCTTAGGGAGGGACAATGAGCAGTTCTTC.

The genes are TRBV11-3 and TRBJ1-1; D is unclear. V lost 2 bases and J lost 8, with 12 bases in between. The length of the CDR3 is 13 residues. Germline V gene lookup returns CDR1 SGHNT and CDR2 YENEEA. CDR3 region: CASSLNGLGEAFF. The CDR3 DNA sequence: TGTGCCAGCAGCTTAAATGGACTGGGAGAAGCTTTCTTT.

The V and J genes are TRBV24-1 and TRBJ2-3; D may be TRBD2 (6 bases). Trimming stripped 9 bases from V and 1 base from J, with 13 bases between. Germline V gives CDR1 KGHDR, CDR2 SFDVKD. The CDR3 consists of 14 residues. CDR3 DNA sequence: TGTGCCACCGGTGGAGGGTCGGGCACAGATACGCAGTATTTT. It yields the protein CATGGGSGTDTQYF.

This clone came up once. V and J are TRBV5-1 and TRBJ1-1; a weak D match, TRBD1 (6 bases). Trimming took 7 bases from V and 5 from J, leaving 18 bases between them. Germline lookup yields CDR1 SGHRS and CDR2 YFSETQ. The CDR3 spans 14 residues. The CDR3 reads CASGPGGGQTEAFF. The CDR3 DNA follows: TGCGCCAGCGGGCCTGGGGGCGGTCAGACTGAAGCTTTCTTT.

This CDR3 is CASGQSVNYGYTF. The CDR3 coding sequence is TGTGCCAGCGGACAGTCAGTTAACTATGGCTACACCTTC. The V call is TRBV6-5, the J call TRBJ1-2; D might be TRBD1 (6 bases). V was shortened by 8 bases and J by 1 base, with 11 bases between the two germline ends. This CDR3 has 13 amino acids. The germline gives CDR1 MNHEY, CDR2 SVGAGI.

This clone was observed a single time. The chain uses TRBV18 and TRBJ1-1; no clear D. Germline values: CDR1 KGHSH, CDR2 LQKENI. CDR3 size: 14 residues. V gave up 6 bases and J gave up 6 bases, with 17 bases separating them. The CDR3 nucleotides read TGTGCCAGCTCCCCGGACTTTAGGGAACCTGAAGCTTTCTTT. Its protein is CASSPDFREPEAFF. Filled out from reference TRBV18 and TRBJ1-1, the complete variable domain reads NAGVMQNPRHLVRRRGQEARLRCSPMKGHSHVYWYRQLPEEGLKFMVYLQKENIIDESGMPKERFSAEFPKEGPSILRIQQVVRGDSAAYFCASSPDFREPEAFFGQGTRLTVV.

V usage is TRBV6-1 and J usage is TRBJ2-7, with 8 bases identical to TRBD1. The CDR3 has 15 residues. Germline trimming cut 3 bases from V and 1 base from J; bases unmatched to any gene: 5. CDR1 is MNHNS, CDR2 SASEGT, per germline. CDR3 DNA sequence: TGTGCCAGCAGTGATTACAGGGGGTATTCCTACGAGCAGTACTTC. Translated: CASSDYRGYSYEQYF.

The genes are TRBV24-1 and TRBJ1-2, with a possible D match to TRBD1 (6 bases). Trimming took 1 base from V and 9 from J, leaving 14 bases between them. This CDR3 has 14 amino acids. Germline V gene lookup returns CDR1 KGHDR and CDR2 SFDVKD. CDR3 region: CATSDFGTPGSYTF. The CDR3 nucleotides are TGTGCCACCAGTGATTTTGGGACACCCGGGAGCTACACCTTC.

The chain couples TRBV6-6 to TRBJ1-4, with D possibly being TRBD1 (5 bases). V lost 5 bases, J lost 5 bases, and 15 bases lay in between. This CDR3 has 15 amino acids. The germline V gene encodes CDR1 MNHNY and CDR2 SVGAGI (reference sequence). The CDR3 spells CASSHDSRRNEKLFF. In DNA form, the CDR3 reads TGTGCCAGCAGTCATGACAGCCGCCGAAATGAAAAACTGTTTTTT.

This sequence joins TRBV11-1 and TRBJ1-2; D might be TRBD1 (6 bases). The length of the CDR3 is 13 residues. V was trimmed by 1 base and J by 4 bases, leaving 7 bases between them. CDR1 SGHAT and CDR2 FQDESV come from the germline V gene (reference sequence). In nucleotides, the CDR3 is TGTGCCAGCAGCTTAGAACAGGGCTATGGCTACACCTTC. Translating gives CASSLEQGYGYTF.

There are a few counts of this clone. The rearrangement links TRBV7-6 to TRBJ1-4; a possible D gene is TRBD1 (6 bases). V was trimmed by 5 bases and J by 4 bases, leaving 17 bases between them. From germline, CDR1 is SGHVS and CDR2 FNYEAQ. This CDR3 region has 16 residues. This CDR3 is CASSPAGGQSNEKLFF. The DNA of the CDR3 is TGTGCCAGCAGCCCCGCGGGGGGGCAGAGTAATGAAAAACTGTTTTTT. The entire variable domain, with the rest obtained from reference TRBV7-6 and TRBJ1-4, is as follows: GAGVSQSPRYKVTKRGQDVALRCDPISGHVSLYWYRQALGQGPEFLTYFNYEAQQDKSGLPNDRFSAERPEGSISTLTIQRTEQRDSAMYRCASSPAGGQSNEKLFFGSGTQLSVL.

This clone was seen a few times. This chain links TRBV27 with TRBJ1-2, with 12 nucleotides matching TRBD1. Germline V gene sequence: CDR1 MNHEY, CDR2 SMNVEV (reference sequence). This CDR3 contains 18 residues. Trimming removed 3 bases from V and 1 base from J; junction bases left unmatched: 9. The CDR3 spells CASSLAMGQGADNYGYTF. CDR3 DNA sequence: TGTGCCAGCAGTTTGGCGATGGGACAGGGGGCGGATAACTATGGCTACACCTTC.

V gene TRBV3-1 (or the pseudogene TRBV3-2) combines with J gene TRBJ1-3; D remains unclear. Germline CDR1 LGHDT, CDR2 YNNKEL (reference sequence). The V gene lost 0 bases and the J gene lost 0 bases, with 15 bases spanning the gap. The CDR3 is 18 residues long. CDR3 sequence (DNA): TGTGCCAGCAGCCAAGAAGGAGGCAGGTTGTCCTCTGGAAACACCATATATTTT. It specifies CASSQEGGRLSSGNTIYF.

The chain has TRBV24-1 and TRBJ2-4; TRBD1 aligns across 9 bases. After removal of 3 bases from V and 9 bases from J, the junction contained 8 bases not matched to a gene. Per the germline V gene, CDR1 is KGHDR and CDR2 is SFDVKD. This CDR3 has 15 residues. The CDR3 loop is CATSDPRDRVPIQYF. The CDR3 DNA is TGTGCCACCAGTGATCCCCGGGACAGGGTTCCCATTCAGTACTTC.

This clone has just one count. This sequence joins TRBV5-1 and TRBJ1-2, with a tentative D call TRBD1 (5 bases). The V end was cut by 5 bases, the J end by 4 bases, with 18 bases between. The CDR3 has 15 residues. CDR1 SGHRS and CDR2 YFSETQ come from the germline V gene. CDR3 coding DNA: TGCGCCAGCAGAGTAACGGCAGGGCCCACCTATGGCTACACCTTC. It codes for CASRVTAGPTYGYTF.

V usage is TRBV10-3 and J usage is TRBJ2-1; 7 bases fit TRBD2. V lost 8 bases to trimming and J lost 10 bases; unmatched junction nucleotides: 11. Germline CDR1 reads ENHRY; CDR2 reads SYGVKD. The CDR3 has 13 residues. The CDR3 DNA reads TGTGCCATCGGCTGGGACTATCAAGAAGAGCAGTTCTTC. Its protein product is CAIGWDYQEEQFF.

The V and J genes are TRBV27 and TRBJ2-5, with unresolved D. CDR3 length: 14 amino acids. The V gene lost 3 bases and the J gene lost 3 bases, with 11 bases spanning the gap. Germline V lookup: CDR1 MNHEY, CDR2 SMNVEV (reference sequence). Here the CDR3 reads CASSFTWAEETQYF. The DNA of the CDR3 is TGTGCCAGCAGTTTCACCTGGGCAGAAGAGACCCAGTACTTC.

The chain combines TRBV19 with TRBJ2-7; the match to TRBD1 covers 11 bases. Trimming at V came to 3 bases and at J to 6 bases, leaving 7 bases not matched to a gene. The CDR3 runs to 15 residues. CDR1 is LNHDA and CDR2 is SQIVND in the germline V gene (reference sequence). The CDR3 protein is CASSITGQGVGEQYF. The CDR3 DNA follows: TGTGCCAGTAGTATTACGGGACAGGGGGTCGGCGAGCAGTACTTC.

The V gene is TRBV6-2 or TRBV6-3, the J gene TRBJ2-7; 8 bases map to TRBD1. CDR3 length equals 15 residues. The junction had 6 bases not matched to a gene; V was cut back by 2 bases and J by 3 bases. Germline V gene data show CDR1 as MNHEY and CDR2 as SVGEGT. CDR3 sequence (DNA): TGTGCCAGCAGTTACGGACAGGGAGCAAACTACGAGCAGTACTTC. Amino acids: CASSYGQGANYEQYF.